The 18 T cell receptor beta chains listed next were all sequenced from one sample in a study of cytotoxic CD8 clonotypes in ibrutinib-treated CLL. Data came from immunoSEQ multiplex PCR; TCRdb stores just in-frame clones and leaves some out. Found here are approximately 45,000 clones, just over 65% of them singletons; the top ten hold 20% to 25%. Material: PBMCs, obtained after 24 months of ibrutinib treatment. The receptors shown here come from a human donor with chronic lymphocytic leukemia.

The rearrangement joins TRBV28 to TRBJ1-5, with D uncertain. The CDR3 is made up of 15 amino acids. V was pared by 3 bases and J by 4 bases, with 13 bases between. The V gene's germline CDR1 is MDHEN and CDR2 SYDVKM. CDR3 in DNA: TGTGCCAGCAGTTTTTTCGAAATCGTAAATCAGCCCCAGCATTTT. This codes for CASSFFEIVNQPQHF.

This clone has a handful of counts. The V call is TRBV4-2, the J call TRBJ1-1; 10 bases map to TRBD1. Germline lookup yields CDR1 LGHNA and CDR2 YNFKEQ. V was clipped by 0 bases and J by 6 bases; unmatched bases: 7. This CDR3 is 16 amino acids long. CDR3 bases: TGTGCCAGCAGCCAAGAACGACAGGGGGCGCGTTCTGAAGCTTTCTTT. Protein: CASSQERQGARSEAFF.

The chain carries TRBV28 and TRBJ1-1; D is unresolved. The V gene's germline CDR1 is MDHEN and CDR2 SYDVKM. The CDR3 has 11 amino acids. CDR3: CVATGYTEAFF. The CDR3 bases are TGTGTCGCCACGGGGTACACTGAAGCTTTCTTT.

The genes are TRBV28 and TRBJ1-4; a weak D match, TRBD1 (5 bases). CDR3 size: 16 residues. V was shortened by 3 bases and J by 0 bases, with 11 bases between the two germline ends. Per the germline V gene, CDR1 is MDHEN and CDR2 is SYDVKM. The CDR3 loop reads CASSFLTVATNEKLFF. The DNA of the CDR3 is TGTGCCAGCAGTTTCCTGACAGTTGCAACTAATGAAAAACTGTTTTTT.

The V call is TRBV10-3, the J call TRBJ2-1; TRBD2 matches at 10 bases. Germline loops: CDR1 ENHRY, CDR2 SYGVKD. CDR3 size: 15 residues. The V gene end was trimmed by 3 bases and the J gene end by 2 bases; junction bases not matched to a gene: 1. DNA of the CDR3: TGTGCCATCAGTGATAGCGGGGGGACCTACAATGAGCAGTTCTTC. Encoded protein: CAISDSGGTYNEQFF.

This clone has just a few counts. The chain employs TRBV2 and TRBJ1-5; D is perhaps TRBD1 (5 bases). The V and J ends lost 5 bases and 4 bases respectively, with 9 bases between them. Germline CDR1 and CDR2: SNHLY and FYNNEI. The CDR3 is made up of 13 amino acids. CDR3 nucleotides: TGTGCCAGCAGTTGGGACGGAAATCAGCCCCAGCATTTT. It yields the protein CASSWDGNQPQHF.

The table lists this clone with many counts. V usage is TRBV6-1 and J usage is TRBJ1-5; a weak D match, TRBD1 (5 bases). CDR3 length: 12 residues. Germline loops: CDR1 MNHNS, CDR2 SASEGT. The germline V and J ends were trimmed by 5 bases and 7 bases, with 9 bases remaining between them. This CDR3 is CASSSGKQPQHF. CDR3 in DNA: TGTGCCAGCAGTTCAGGGAAGCAGCCCCAGCATTTT.

The chain couples TRBV2 to TRBJ1-5, with 7 bases aligning to TRBD1. CDR1 is SNHLY and CDR2 is FYNNEI in the germline V gene. V was pared by 4 bases and J by 2 bases, with 5 bases of the junction left unmatched. The CDR3 has 15 residues. Here the CDR3 reads CASSVTGLGNQPQHF. CDR3 nucleotides: TGTGCCAGCAGTGTGACAGGGTTGGGCAATCAGCCCCAGCATTTT.

The gene calls are TRBV7-3 and TRBJ2-7, with 8 bases that match TRBD2. Germline assignment: CDR1 SGHTA and CDR2 FQGTGA. This CDR3 is built from 14 residues. Losses at the gene ends were 3 bases for V and 5 bases for J; bases not matched to a gene: 6. CDR3 in DNA: TGTGCCAGCAGCTTGGCGGGGGGCAGGGACGAGCAGTACTTC. Its protein is CASSLAGGRDEQYF.

V gene TRBV30 combines with J gene TRBJ2-1; perhaps TRBD2 as D (6 bases). The germline V and J ends were trimmed by 2 bases and 0 bases, with 11 bases remaining between them. This CDR3 is built from 15 residues. Germline V gene data show CDR1 as GTSNPN and CDR2 as SVGIG (reference sequence). CDR3 amino acids: CAWSSGGTSYNEQFF. Here the CDR3 DNA reads TGTGCCTGGAGTTCCGGGGGAACCTCCTACAATGAGCAGTTCTTC.

This clone was detected a few times. This sequence joins TRBV4-1 and TRBJ2-3; D ambiguous. Trimming stripped 0 bases from V and 14 bases from J, with 15 bases between. CDR1 MGHRA and CDR2 YSYEKL come from the germline V gene. This CDR3 is built from 13 residues. This CDR3 is CASSQERRATGYF. In DNA, the CDR3 is TGCGCCAGCAGCCAAGAAAGGCGAGCGACGGGGTATTTT.

V and J are TRBV2 and TRBJ1-5; possible D gene TRBD1, 5 bases. The germline V gene encodes CDR1 SNHLY and CDR2 FYNNEI. The germline V and J ends were trimmed by 6 bases and 4 bases, with 13 bases remaining between them. This CDR3 has 14 amino acids. CDR3 sequence: CASRPRAGNQPQHF. The CDR3 DNA is TGTGCCAGCAGGCCGAGGGCAGGGAATCAGCCCCAGCATTTT. Supplemented by reference TRBV2 and TRBJ1-5, the full variable domain reads EPEVTQTPSHQVTQMGQEVILRCVPISNHLYFYWYRQILGQKVEFLVSFYNNEISEKSEIFDDQFSVERPDGSNFTLKIRSTKLEDSAMYFCASRPRAGNQPQHFGDGTRLSIL.

This chain uses TRBV19 with TRBJ2-7, with 7 bases aligning to TRBD1. The CDR3 contains 12 residues. Per the germline V gene, CDR1 is LNHDA and CDR2 is SQIVND (reference sequence). The junction had 6 bases not matched to a gene; V was cut back by 7 bases and J by 6 bases. The CDR3: CASTRGFGEQYF. The CDR3 bases are TGTGCCAGTACCAGGGGGTTTGGCGAGCAGTACTTC.

The J gene is TRBJ2-3, the V gene TRBV6-5; 9 nucleotides match TRBD1. This CDR3 comprises 14 residues. Germline trimming cut 5 bases from V and 4 bases from J; bases unmatched to any gene: 4. The germline V gene has CDR1 MNHEY and CDR2 SVGAGI. CDR3 region: CASSLTGGADTQYF. Written as DNA, the CDR3 is TGTGCCAGCAGTCTAACAGGGGGCGCAGATACGCAGTATTTT.

This chain links TRBV13 with TRBJ2-5; tentatively, D is TRBD2 (6 bases). The V end lost 4 bases, the J end lost 5 bases, and 14 bases lay between the germline ends. Germline CDR1 and CDR2: PRHDT and FYEKMQ (reference sequence). The CDR3 length is 14 residues. CDR3 coding DNA: TGTGCCAGCAGCTACGGACGCCGGGGGGAGACCCAGTACTTC. Translation: CASSYGRRGETQYF.

The rearrangement uses TRBV6-1 and TRBJ1-2; D is perhaps TRBD1 (5 bases). The CDR3 length is 13 residues. The germline CDR1 and CDR2 sequences are MNHNS and SASEGT. Between the trimmed V and J ends, which lost 6 bases and 4 bases, there was a span of 12 bases. The CDR3 DNA reads as TGTGCCAGCAGCCTTGGGGGAACCTATGGCTACACCTTC. Amino acids: CASSLGGTYGYTF.

V and J are TRBV6-5 and TRBJ2-3; 10 bases are shared with TRBD2. Germline V CDR1 and CDR2: MNHEY, SVGAGI. Losses at the gene ends were 5 bases for V and 7 bases for J; bases not matched to a gene: 9. This CDR3 contains 15 residues. CDR3 amino acids: CASSPSSGRLNTQYF. In DNA, the CDR3 is TGTGCCAGCAGTCCCTCTAGCGGGAGACTAAATACGCAGTATTTT.

Judged by abundance, this clone is medium-sized. V is TRBV6-1 and J is TRBJ1-5, with D uncertain. The CDR3 is 15 residues long. The V end lost 1 base, the J end lost 4 bases, and 11 bases lay between the germline ends. CDR1 is MNHNS and CDR2 is SASEGT in the germline V gene. In nucleotides, the CDR3 is TGTGCCAGCAGTGAAGTATCACAGAGGAATCAGCCCCAGCATTTT. Translating it yields CASSEVSQRNQPQHF.